This TCR beta chain was profiled in a study of T-cell reconstitution after alpha-beta-depleted transplantation in children. The TCRbeta library was prepared with unique molecular identifiers. MiXCR, applied by TCRdb to the PCR reads, yields one record per CDR3 protein. The sample records around 530,000 distinct CDR3 sequences, approximately 32% being singletons. V lost 4 bases to trimming and J lost 1 base, with 10 bases between them. The CDR3 loop spans 15 amino acids. The sequence came from a human donor who donated a stem cell graft to a child with aplastic anemia. Sequenced material: PBMCs from the stem cell graft donor, taken from the stem cell graft. The J gene is TRBJ2-2, the V gene TRBV12-3 or TRBV12-4; a weak D match, TRBD2 (6 bases). The CDR3 coding sequence is TGTGCCAGCAGTTCTACCGGGAGGAACACCGGGGAGCTGTTTTTT. Its protein product is CASSSTGRNTGELFF.